Listed here are 9 T cell receptor beta chains from one sample, sequenced in a study of spatial heterogeneity in lung cancer. TCRdb recomputed calls from the 5' RACE reads with MiXCR, one row per CDR3 protein. The sample contains some 32,000 distinct CDR3 sequences, less than 11% of which appear only once. As to time point: blood at routine non-recurrence follow-up after resection. The sample was PBMCs, taken at follow-up. Every receptor here comes from a female donor with early-stage non-small cell lung cancer.

The chain is built from TRBV28 and TRBJ2-1, with TRBD2 as a possible D gene (5 bases). The CDR3 has 12 residues. Deletions cut 3 bases from V and 7 bases from J, with 7 bases between. Looked up from germline, CDR1 is MDHEN and CDR2 is SYDVKM. CDR3 DNA: TGTGCCAGCAGTTTCCGAGGGAATGAGCAGTTCTTC. Amino acid sequence: CASSFRGNEQFF.

This rearrangement joins TRBV7-2 to TRBJ2-3, with 8 bases aligning to TRBD2. CDR1 is SGHTA, CDR2 FQGNSA, per germline. The V gene end was trimmed by 3 bases and the J gene end by 4 bases; junction bases not matched to a gene: 3. The CDR3 is 14 amino acids. The CDR3 coding sequence is TGTGCCAGCAGCTTTCTCGGGGGGGCAGATACGCAGTATTTT. Translation gives CASSFLGGADTQYF.

This clonotype has a handful of counts. The chain joins TRBV19 to TRBJ2-1; D perhaps matches TRBD1 (6 bases). The CDR3 totals 13 residues. Trimming took 6 bases from V and 5 from J, leaving 11 bases between them. Germline CDR1 is LNHDA and CDR2 is SQIVND (reference sequence). The CDR3 region is CASSWAGDNEQFF. Written as DNA, the CDR3 is TGTGCCAGTAGCTGGGCAGGGGACAATGAGCAGTTCTTC.

This clonotype was seen more than once but under ten times. The chain joins TRBV28 to TRBJ1-3, with D maybe TRBD1 (6 bases). Per germline, CDR1 MDHEN and CDR2 SYDVKM. V gave up 5 bases and J gave up 0 bases, with 17 bases separating them. The CDR3 loop spans 17 amino acids. The chain's CDR3 is CASSPSPGASSGNTIYF. CDR3 coding DNA: TGTGCCAGCAGTCCCTCCCCGGGGGCTAGCTCTGGAAACACCATATATTTT.

This clonotype was observed at least ten times. This chain links TRBV14 with TRBJ1-1; D call uncertain. The V and J ends lost 1 base and 1 base respectively, with 10 bases between them. CDR3 length equals 15 residues. Germline assignment: CDR1 SGHDN and CDR2 FVKESK. Here the CDR3 DNA reads TGTGCCAGCAGCCAAGCAGGACGGCGGAACACTGAAGCTTTCTTT. It specifies CASSQAGRRNTEAFF.

This clonotype occurred many times. This sequence joins TRBV21-1 and TRBJ1-1; the table's TRBD1 call for D was not verified on the DNA. TRBV21-1 is a pseudogene. The CDR3 is made up of 14 amino acids. The chain's CDR3 is CASRIDREDTEAFF. Written as DNA, the CDR3 is TGTGCCAGCAGGATCGACAGGGAGGACACTGAAGCTTTCTTT.

This clonotype was recorded many times. The gene calls are TRBV5-6 and TRBJ2-4; 7 bases fit TRBD1. The V gene's germline CDR1 is SGHDT and CDR2 YYEEEE. Germline trimming cut 4 bases from V and 4 bases from J; bases unmatched to any gene: 8. The CDR3 has 15 amino acids. CDR3 coding DNA: TGTGCCAGCAGCCCTTCCCCGGGACAGAAAAACATTCAGTACTTC. This gives the protein CASSPSPGQKNIQYF. The entire variable domain, with the rest obtained from reference TRBV5-6 and TRBJ2-4, is as follows: DAGVTQSPTHLIKTRGQQVTLRCSPKSGHDTVSWYQQALGQGPQFIFQYYEEEERQRGNFPDRFSGHQFPNYSSELNVNALLLGDSALYLCASSPSPGQKNIQYFGAGTRLSVL.

On this clonotype itself: A junction end diverges from the germline sequence, so it may reflect a read error. V is TRBV7-9 and J is TRBJ2-2; 9 bases align to TRBD2. The CDR3 consists of 14 residues. Germline V gives CDR1 SEHNR, CDR2 FQNEAQ (reference sequence). As DNA, the CDR3 is TGTGTCAGCCGGACTAGCGCGAACACCGGGGAGCTGTTTTTT. Its translation: CVSRTSANTGELFF.

This clonotype has at least ten counts. The CDR3 nucleotides read TGTGCCAGCAGACCGACAGGGAGCACAGATACGCAGTATTTT. Encoded protein: CASRPTGSTDTQYF. The chain is built from TRBV6-2 or TRBV6-3 and TRBJ2-3, with TRBD1 matching over 7 bases. Germline V gene data show CDR1 as MNHEY and CDR2 as SVGEGT. The length of the CDR3 is 14 residues. The V and J ends lost 6 bases and 0 bases, in that order; junction bases with no gene match: 3.